These T cell receptor beta chains were read from a single sample in a study of shared clonotypes between healthy human individuals. TCRdb keeps only in-frame clones here, not all; method: immunoSEQ multiplex PCR. The data contain over a million clones, approximately 78% of them singletons. What was sequenced was memory CD4+ T cells from PBMCs. The source is a man aged 18 to 29 in good health. Some clones in this sample may be carry-over from other donors' samples. The CDR3 runs from the conserved cysteine through the conserved F or W. D genes are given only for firm matches. Not every row has a clone size; where given, it reads once, few, many or a size class.

TRBJ2-1 | . | TRBD2 | TRBV27 | CASSLPGSSGRREQFF | TGTGCCAGCAGTTTACCCGGATCTAGCGGCAGGCGTGAGCAGTTCTTC
TRBJ1-2 | . | . | TRBV13 | CASSTLLLRGYTF | TGTGCCAGCAGCACCCTACTACTACGGGGCTACACCTTC
TRBJ1-5 | . | . | TRBV15 | CATSSGAERGRPQHF | TGTGCCACCAGCAGCGGGGCAGAACGGGGGCGACCCCAGCATTTT
TRBJ2-1 | . | TRBD2 | TRBV5-4 | CASSFLREVGYNEQFF | TGTGCCAGCAGCTTCCTCCGGGAGGTTGGGTACAATGAGCAGTTCTTC
TRBJ2-5 | few | . | TRBV27 | CASSLEGGVWETQYF | TGTGCCAGCAGTTTAGAGGGGGGAGTATGGGAGACCCAGTACTTC
TRBJ2-7 | . | . | TRBV6-1 | CASSEARAYEQYF | TGTGCCAGCAGTGAAGCCAGGGCCTACGAGCAGTACTTC
TRBJ1-2 | few | . | TRBV9 | CASSVANYGYTF | TGTGCCAGCAGCGTAGCGAACTATGGCTACACCTTC
TRBJ2-2 | . | TRBD1 | TRBV7-3 | CASSASTGITGELFF | TGTGCCAGCAGCGCCTCGACAGGGATTACCGGGGAGCTGTTTTTT
TRBJ1-2 | . | . | TRBV5-5 | CASSQETYGYTF | TGTGCCAGCAGCCAAGAAACCTATGGCTACACCTTC
TRBJ2-7 | . | . | TRBV15 | CATSRGIGLYYEQYF | TGTGCCACCAGCAGGGGGATAGGATTATATTACGAGCAGTACTTC
TRBJ2-6 | . | TRBD1 | TRBV18 | CASSPPNTGAGANVLTF | TGTGCCAGCTCACCACCGAATACAGGGGCTGGGGCCAACGTCCTGACTTTC
TRBJ2-7 | . | . | TRBV30 | CAWSAGYGYEQYF | TGTGCCTGGAGTGCCGGTTATGGATACGAGCAGTACTTC
TRBJ1-1 | . | . | TRBV20-1 | CSAQAGEAFF | TGCAGTGCCCAGGCGGGTGAAGCTTTCTTT
TRBJ1-5 | . | TRBD1 | TRBV19 | CASSMVGQFGNQPQHF | TGTGCCAGTAGTATGGTGGGACAGTTCGGCAATCAGCCCCAGCATTTT
TRBJ1-1 | once | . | TRBV27 | CASKGPGNTEAFF | TGTGCCAGCAAGGGGCCCGGGAACACTGAAGCTTTCTTT
TRBJ2-7 | . | TRBD2 | TRBV18 | CASSPRLAGGDYEQYF | TGTGCCAGCTCACCACGACTAGCGGGAGGCGACTACGAGCAGTACTTC
TRBJ1-4 | . | . | TRBV18 | CASSLQQGTNEKLFF | TGTGCCAGCTCACTCCAACAGGGAACTAATGAAAAACTGTTTTTT
TRBJ2-7 | . | TRBD1 | TRBV11-2 | CASSLPGTGSYEQYF | TGTGCCAGCAGCTTACCCGGGACAGGGTCCTACGAGCAGTACTTC
TRBJ2-1 | . | TRBD1 | TRBV11-2 | CASSLDRQGVGNEQFF | TGTGCCAGCAGCTTAGACCGACAGGGGGTTGGCAATGAGCAGTTCTTC
TRBJ2-6 | once | . | TRBV2 | CASSGVDGANVLTF | TGTGCCAGCAGTGGTGTTGACGGGGCCAACGTCCTGACTTTC
TRBJ1-5 | . | . | TRBV4-2 | CASSHNGEGGQPQHF | TGTGCCAGCAGCCATAACGGGGAGGGTGGACAGCCCCAGCATTTT
TRBJ2-3 | . | . | TRBV2 | CASSDAQVRNTQYF | TGTGCCAGCAGTGATGCCCAGGTTAGAAATACGCAGTATTTT
TRBJ2-2 | . | . | TRBV5-1 | CASDPGLQNTGELFF | TGCGCCAGTGACCCGGGACTCCAGAACACCGGGGAGCTGTTTTTT
TRBJ2-7 | . | . | TRBV21-1 | CASSKRLGQGAYEQYF | TGTGCCAGCAGCAAAAGGCTGGGACAGGGGGCTTACGAGCAGTACTTC
TRBJ2-7 | . | TRBD1 | TRBV29-1 | CSVRDRVYEQYF | TGCAGCGTTCGGGACAGGGTCTACGAGCAGTACTTC
TRBJ1-1 | once | . | TRBV2 | CASSRNQPTEAFF | TGTGCCAGCAGTCGGAACCAACCGACTGAAGCTTTCTTT
TRBJ2-7 | . | . | TRBV2 | CASRPRGTHYEQYF | TGTGCCAGCAGGCCCCGCGGGACACACTACGAGCAGTACTTC
TRBJ2-7 | . | . | TRBV19 | CASSIQGLPIYEQYF | TGTGCCAGTAGTATCCAAGGGCTACCGATCTACGAGCAGTACTTC
TRBJ2-3 | . | TRBD2 | TRBV7-9 | CASSFGTSGRMGNTDTQYF | TGTGCCAGCAGCTTTGGGACTAGCGGGAGAATGGGGAACACAGATACGCAGTATTTT
TRBJ2-7 | . | . | TRBV28 | CASSSGTAVYEQYF | TGTGCCAGCAGTTCCGGGACCGCCGTCTACGAGCAGTACTTC
TRBJ2-3 | . | . | TRBV6-6 | CASRTDGGTQYF | TGTGCCAGCAGGACCGACGGAGGGACGCAGTATTTT
TRBJ2-1 | . | . | TRBV19 | CASHRNGGYNEQFF | TGTGCCAGTCACAGGAACGGGGGCTACAATGAGCAGTTCTTC
TRBJ2-7 | . | TRBD1 | TRBV19 | CASSKGAGRPYEQYF | TGTGCCAGTAGTAAGGGGGCAGGCCGTCCCTACGAGCAGTACTTC
TRBJ2-7 | . | . | TRBV18 | CASSPRAGPYEQYF | TGTGCCAGCTCACCACGGGCGGGACCCTACGAGCAGTACTTC
TRBJ2-3 | . | TRBD2 | TRBV7-9 | CASSPRTSGRTDTQYF | TGTGCCAGCAGCCCGAGGACTAGCGGGAGGACAGATACGCAGTATTTT
TRBJ2-6 | . | TRBD1 | TRBV30 | CAWSQGQAGANVLTF | TGTGCCTGGAGCCAAGGACAGGCTGGGGCCAACGTCCTGACTTTC
TRBJ1-2 | . | . | TRBV28 | CASIRKGRDYGYTF | TGTGCCAGCATTAGAAAGGGGCGGGACTATGGCTACACCTTC
TRBJ2-5 | . | TRBD2 | TRBV9 | CASSVAVLAGQETQYF | TGTGCCAGCAGCGTAGCGGTCCTAGCGGGACAAGAGACCCAGTACTTC
TRBJ1-6 | . | . | TRBV27 | CASSRKPPQRSSYNSPLHF | TGTGCCAGCAGCCGAAAGCCCCCCCAGAGGAGCTCCTATAATTCACCCCTCCACTTT
TRBJ2-1 | . | TRBD2 | TRBV10-1 | CASSALAGGHNEQFF | TGCGCCAGCAGCGCACTAGCGGGAGGACACAATGAGCAGTTCTTC
TRBJ2-5 | . | TRBD2 | TRBV30 | CARERVGETQYF | TGTGCGCGGGAGCGAGTGGGGGAGACCCAGTACTTC
TRBJ2-5 | . | TRBD2 | TRBV5-6 | CASSLAMGLAGEETQYF | TGTGCCAGCAGCTTGGCCATGGGACTAGCGGGAGAAGAGACCCAGTACTTC
TRBJ2-1 | . | TRBD2 | TRBV5-1 | CASSLPGLAGGNEQFF | TGCGCCAGCAGTCTGCCGGGACTAGCGGGAGGTAATGAGCAGTTCTTC
TRBJ1-1 | . | . | TRBV10-3 | CAIRGATEAFF | TGTGCCATCCGAGGAGCCACTGAAGCTTTCTTT
TRBJ2-7 | . | TRBD1 | TRBV5-8 | CASSLGAGTGEDEQYF | TGTGCCAGCAGCTTGGGGGCCGGGACAGGGGAAGACGAGCAGTACTTC
TRBJ2-3 | . | . | TRBV5-4 | CASSSPTLVGGLATQYF | TGTGCCAGCAGCTCCCCTACCCTGGTCGGGGGGCTGGCTACGCAGTATTTT
TRBJ1-2 | once | TRBD1 | TRBV29-1 | CSASGGSGYTF | TGCAGCGCATCAGGGGGTTCTGGCTACACCTTC
TRBJ2-7 | . | TRBD1 | TRBV27 | CASSFHRGKTLEQYF | TGTGCCAGCAGTTTTCACAGGGGGAAAACCCTAGAGCAGTACTTC
TRBJ1-3 | . | TRBD1 | TRBV29-1 | CSVGQGGLSSGNTIYF | TGCAGCGTGGGACAGGGTGGCTTATCGTCTGGAAACACCATATATTTT
TRBJ1-5 | . | TRBD1 | TRBV7-8 | CASSLAIRTGSQPQHF | TGTGCCAGCAGCTTAGCTATTCGGACAGGGTCCCAGCCCCAGCATTTT
TRBJ1-1 | . | . | TRBV29-1 | CSGWDGREAFF | TGCAGCGGCTGGGACGGTCGAGAAGCTTTCTTT
TRBJ2-2 | . | TRBD1 | TRBV19 | CASSRGDRASGELFF | TGTGCCAGTAGTAGAGGGGACAGGGCCTCCGGGGAGCTGTTTTTT
TRBJ1-2 | . | . | TRBV19 | CASSIRREDYGYTF | TGTGCCAGTAGTATAAGGCGGGAGGACTATGGCTACACCTTC
TRBJ2-3 | . | . | TRBV7-9 | CASSLSGTSSRPSF | TGTGCCAGCAGCCTATCCGGGACGTCTTCTCGCCCCTCTTTT
TRBJ2-1 | few | . | TRBV19 | CASSIGRRHSYNEQFF | TGTGCCAGTAGTATTGGGCGCCGCCACTCCTACAATGAGCAGTTCTTC